What follows describes a single T cell receptor beta chain. The antigen is not known. The authors drew about 10 milliliters of peripheral blood from each donor. There are 12 residues in the CDR3. Trimming shortened V by 6 bases and J by 11 bases, and 14 bases separated the two germline ends. CDR1 is MNHEY, CDR2 SVGAGI, per germline. The data were obtained in a study of blood T cells in healthy people across ages. Study results and caveats: A roughly linear fall in TCR beta diversity per million T cells was seen with increasing age.

Combining a sample-barcoded 5' primer with a J-beta primer mix, a second PCR ran for roughly 7 to 11 cycles. One entry per CDR3 protein, called by TCRdb with MiXCR from the 5' RACE reads. The data hold 500,000 to 700,000 distinct CDR3 sequences, with about 30% observed a single time. The sequence was collected from a woman older than 75 in good health. Source material: blood. The chain has TRBV6-5 and TRBJ2-1, with D uncertain. In DNA form, the CDR3 reads TGTGCCAGCAGCCCCCGACCATTTCAGCAGTTCTTC. Amino acid sequence: CASSPRPFQQFF.